A selection of T cell receptor beta chains follows, all from one sample in a study of glioma-infiltrating T cells. TCRdb re-analysed the multiplex PCR reads in MiXCR, keeping a single row per CDR3 protein. The sample has about 89,000 distinct CDR3 sequences, 20% to 25% seen once. The sequencing input was glioma tissue, nonneoplastic brain tissue, or PBMCs (not recorded which). The receptors come from a human donor with low-grade glioma or glioblastoma, undergoing nonglioma brain surgery, or in good health (not recorded which). Both conserved end residues are part of each CDR3. D genes are given only for firm matches. Where a row states a size, it is once, few, many or the class of an expanded clone; other rows omit it.

CASSRRGVETQYF TGTGCCAGCAGCCGGCGGGGGGTGGAGACCCAGTACTTC TRBJ2-5 TRBD2 TRBV2 few
CASSPRTGGRETQYF TGTGCCAGCAGTCCCCGGACAGGGGGAAGAGAGACCCAGTACTTC TRBJ2-5 TRBD1 TRBV6-1 many
CSVERLGQAPPGAFF TGCAGCGTTGAACGCTTGGGGCAGGCGCCGCCCGGGGCTTTCTTT TRBJ1-1 . TRBV29-1 few
CASSSPTGFDEQYF TGTGCCAGCAGTTCCCCGACAGGGTTTGACGAGCAGTACTTC TRBJ2-7 TRBD1 TRBV6-1 many
CASSPHRTVNTEAFF TGTGCCAGCAGCCCCCATAGGACGGTGAACACTGAAGCTTTCTTT TRBJ1-1 . TRBV3-1 few
CAIGGQGKNEQFF TGTGCCATCGGAGGACAGGGGAAGAATGAGCAGTTCTTC TRBJ2-1 TRBD1 TRBV10-3 .
CASTQTGRSEAFF TGTGCCAGCACACAAACAGGGAGATCTGAAGCTTTCTTT TRBJ1-1 . TRBV25-1 many
CASSEARGSIEQYF TGTGCCAGCAGTGAAGCGCGGGGATCTATCGAGCAGTACTTC TRBJ2-7 . TRBV6-1 many
CASSFSSGGSYNEQFF TGTGCCAGCAGTTTCTCTAGCGGGGGGTCCTACAATGAGCAGTTCTTC TRBJ2-1 TRBD2 TRBV6-2/TRBV6-3 many
CASSHDRGQSYEQYF TGTGCCAGCAGCCACGACAGGGGGCAATCCTACGAGCAGTACTTC TRBJ2-7 TRBD1 TRBV11-2 once
CASSQADRGRETQYF TGTGCCAGCAGCCAAGCGGACAGGGGGCGTGAGACCCAGTACTTC TRBJ2-5 TRBD1 TRBV3-1 many
CSAPDYSGGPNEQFF TGCAGTGCGCCAGACTACTCCGGGGGGCCAAATGAGCAGTTCTTC TRBJ2-1 . TRBV20-1 many
CASSHFTGNEQYF TGTGCCAGCAGCCACTTTACAGGGAACGAGCAGTACTTC TRBJ2-7 . TRBV14 .
CASSDPGVPGTQYF TGCGCCAGCAGTGACCCAGGTGTCCCCGGTACGCAGTATTTT TRBJ2-3 . TRBV10-2 many
CASSQGMASGNTIYF TGCGCCAGCAGCCAGGGAATGGCCTCTGGAAACACCATATATTTT TRBJ1-3 . TRBV4-1 many
CASSRGLPQYSGNTIYF TGTGCCAGCAGCCGGGGATTACCCCAATACTCTGGAAACACCATATATTTT TRBJ1-3 . TRBV2 many
CASSHQFNEQYF TGTGCCAGCAGCCACCAATTCAACGAGCAGTACTTC TRBJ2-7 . TRBV14 many
CASSFRGGNYNEQFF TGTGCCAGCAGCTTCCGGGGGGGCAATTACAATGAGCAGTTCTTC TRBJ2-1 TRBD2 TRBV27 many
CASSQVHRGGGAGELFF TGTGCCAGCAGCCAAGTCCACAGGGGCGGGGGTGCCGGGGAGCTGTTTTTT TRBJ2-2 . TRBV4-2 .
CSVHPAATNYGYTF TGCAGCGTACATCCCGCAGCAACTAACTATGGCTACACCTTC TRBJ1-2 . TRBV29-1 .
CASRQQGAGANVLTF TGTGCCAGCAGGCAACAGGGGGCTGGGGCCAACGTCCTGACTTTC TRBJ2-6 TRBD1 TRBV28 many
CSARVGGYYGYTF TGCAGTGCTAGAGTGGGAGGCTACTATGGCTACACCTTC TRBJ1-2 . TRBV20-1 .
CSADGTVGETQYF TGCAGTGCCGACGGGACAGTGGGGGAGACCCAGTACTTC TRBJ2-5 TRBD1 TRBV20-1 many
CASSLAGGYNEQFF TGTGCCAGCAGCTTAGCGGGAGGGTACAATGAGCAGTTCTTC TRBJ2-1 TRBD2 TRBV7-2 many
CASSQDSGLGGYNEQFF TGTGCCAGCAGCCAAGATTCCGGACTAGGGGGCTACAATGAGCAGTTCTTC TRBJ2-1 . TRBV14 .
CATSSDGTPYEQYF TGTGCCACCAGCAGTGACGGGACCCCCTACGAGCAGTACTTC TRBJ2-7 . TRBV15 .
CASSRGTGVSETQYF TGTGCCAGCAGCCGTGGGACAGGGGTTTCAGAGACCCAGTACTTC TRBJ2-5 TRBD1 TRBV7-2 few
CASSSDTQPQHF TGTGCCAGCAGTTCCGACACACAGCCCCAGCATTTT TRBJ1-5 . TRBV2 many
CASSLVIYEQYF TGTGCCAGCAGTTTAGTTATCTACGAGCAGTACTTC TRBJ2-7 . TRBV2 .
CATSEAGTDEQYF TGTGCCACCAGTGAGGCCGGGACGGATGAGCAGTATTTT TRBJ2-3 . TRBV24-1 many
CASSLGTDNTEAFF TGCGCCAGCAGCTTAGGGACGGACAACACTGAAGCTTTCTTT TRBJ1-1 . TRBV5-1 many
CASRSRRFGQFF TGTGCCAGCAGGTCTAGGCGGTTCGGGCAGTTCTTC TRBJ2-1 . TRBV12-3/TRBV12-4 many
CASSLGPGDTQYF TGTGCCAGCAGTTTAGGGCCCGGCGATACGCAGTATTTT TRBJ2-3 . TRBV12-3/TRBV12-4 many
CASSKPGLSYTQYF TGTGCCAGCAGTAAGCCGGGACTATCATATACGCAGTATTTT TRBJ2-3 TRBD2 TRBV6-2/TRBV6-3 .
CASSYRESNEQFF TGTGCCAGCAGTTACAGGGAAAGCAATGAGCAGTTCTTC TRBJ2-1 . TRBV27 many
CASSQALAGGLQETQYF TGTGCCAGCAGCCAAGCCCTGGCGGGAGGCCTACAAGAGACCCAGTACTTC TRBJ2-5 TRBD2 TRBV3-1 few
CASSLHRVNTEAFF TGTGCCAGCAGTCTTCATCGGGTGAACACTGAAGCTTTCTTT TRBJ1-1 . TRBV6-1 many
CASSIAQAGKYNEQFF TGTGCCAGTAGTATAGCCCAGGCCGGCAAGTACAATGAGCAGTTCTTC TRBJ2-1 . TRBV19 .
CASSPPGRSAGNTIYF TGTGCCAGCTCACCACCAGGACGGTCCGCTGGAAACACCATATATTTT TRBJ1-3 . TRBV18 many
CATSRDRFDYEQYF TGTGCCACCAGCAGAGACCGGTTCGACTACGAGCAGTACTTC TRBJ2-7 . TRBV15 many
CASGFQDLTYGYTF TGTGCTAGTGGTTTCCAGGACCTCACCTATGGCTACACCTTC TRBJ1-2 . TRBV12-5 few
CASSPASGTGELFF TGTGCCAGCAGCCCCGCTAGCGGTACCGGGGAGCTGTTTTTT TRBJ2-2 TRBD2 TRBV6-1 many
CAKIGQGSYEQYF TGTGCCAAAATAGGACAGGGGTCCTACGAGCAGTACTTC TRBJ2-7 TRBD1 TRBV19 .
CASSQILGFTTQYF TGTGCCAGCAGCCAAATCCTAGGTTTTACTACGCAGTATTTT TRBJ2-3 . TRBV3-1 few
CSVEGAGANVLTF TGCAGCGTTGAGGGGGCTGGGGCCAACGTCCTGACTTTC TRBJ2-6 . TRBV29-1 .
CSAGTGTKETQYF TGCAGCGCCGGAACCGGGACCAAAGAGACCCAGTACTTC TRBJ2-5 . TRBV29-1 many
CASRDLAGGPSYEQYF TGTGCCAGCAGGGACCTAGCGGGGGGACCCTCCTACGAGCAGTACTTC TRBJ2-7 TRBD2 TRBV6-1 .
CSATYNLHPDTQYF TGCAGTGCTACCTATAATCTCCACCCAGACACGCAGTATTTT TRBJ2-3 . TRBV20-1 .
CASSLGASAVPEAFF TGTGCCAGCAGCTTGGGGGCCTCAGCGGTCCCTGAAGCTTTCTTT TRBJ1-1 . TRBV7-9 .
CASSILLAGDTDTQYF TGTGCCAGCAGCATATTACTAGCGGGGGACACAGATACGCAGTATTTT TRBJ2-3 TRBD2 TRBV7-2 few
CASSPNTYGGYTF TGTGCCAGCAGCCCTAACACGTATGGAGGCTACACCTTC TRBJ1-2 . TRBV3-1 .
CASSLDGTDSYEQYF TGCGCCAGCAGCCTCGACGGGACAGACTCCTACGAGCAGTACTTC TRBJ2-7 TRBD1 TRBV5-1 many
CASSQMNRATDTQYF TGTGCCAGCAGCCAAATGAACAGGGCCACAGATACGCAGTATTTT TRBJ2-3 . TRBV3-1 many
CARGTGGFKAFF TGTGCCAGAGGGACAGGAGGTTTTAAAGCTTTCTTT TRBJ1-1 TRBD1 TRBV2 many
CASSLQNYGYTF TGTGCCAGCAGCCTACAGAACTATGGCTACACCTTC TRBJ1-2 . TRBV14 many
CASGADRANGSPLHF TGTGCCAGCGGGGCCGATCGGGCAAATGGGTCACCCCTCCACTTT TRBJ1-6 . TRBV12-3/TRBV12-4 many
CASSETLSDEQYF TGTGCCAGCAGTGAAACCCTCTCGGACGAGCAGTACTTC TRBJ2-7 . TRBV2 many
CASSVYGDTDTQYF TGTGCCAGCAGTGTATATGGGGACACAGATACGCAGTATTTT TRBJ2-3 . TRBV12-3/TRBV12-4 .
CASSQDPGPQPQHF TGTGCCAGCAGCCAAGATCCAGGGCCCCAGCCCCAGCATTTT TRBJ1-5 . TRBV3-1 many
CSARDSGYEQYF TGCAGTGCTAGAGATAGCGGTTACGAGCAGTACTTC TRBJ2-7 . TRBV20-1 many